The 27 T cell receptor beta chains below all came from one sample that was sequenced in a study of molecular identifiers for immune sequencing clone quantification. One entry per CDR3 protein results from TCRdb running MiXCR on the PCR reads. The table lists under 600,000 distinct CDR3 sequences, about a quarter of them singletons, with under 0.85% in the top ten. Source material: naive CD8+ T cells from blood, with Jurkat cell RNA spiked in. Described subset: FACS-sorted CD8+CD4-CCR7+CD45RA+ naive T cells. Receptor source: a human donor in good health. Some libraries in this study had Jurkat cell RNA spiked in.

The chain combines TRBV19 with TRBJ2-1; D unresolved. The germline V and J ends were trimmed by 3 bases and 5 bases, with 11 bases remaining between them. CDR3 size: 14 residues. CDR1 is LNHDA and CDR2 is SQIVND in the germline V gene (reference sequence). CDR3: CASSIFAQNNEQFF. CDR3 nucleotides: TGTGCCAGTAGTATTTTTGCCCAAAACAATGAGCAGTTCTTC.

This clonotype was seen only a few times. Relative to the germline gene, one junction end is altered; a read error may explain this. The DNA of the CDR3 is TGTGCCAGCAGTGTCCGGGGGGGATTCACAGGTACGCAGTATTTT. It is translated as CASSVRGGFTGTQYF. This chain joins TRBV12-3 or TRBV12-4 and TRBJ2-3; 8 bases agree with TRBD2. The CDR3 runs 15 residues.

To note about this clonotype: A much larger clone is a single base away; this may be a read error. This chain joins TRBV6-2 or TRBV6-3 and TRBJ2-3; D possibly corresponds to TRBD2 (6 bases). The CDR3 runs to 16 residues. Germline CDR1 and CDR2: MNHEY and SVGEGT. CDR3 loop: CASSPLAGKSTGTQYF. The CDR3 nucleotides read TGTGCCAGCAGTCCCTTGGCGGGAAAGAGCACAGGTACGCAGTATTTT.

This clonotype was seen many times. This chain joins TRBV27 and TRBJ2-3; a possible D gene is TRBD2 (6 bases). Germline loops: CDR1 MNHEY, CDR2 SMNVEV (reference sequence). V lost 7 bases and J 1 base, leaving 9 bases between the germline ends. This CDR3 has 13 amino acids. This CDR3 is CASKLAGTDTQYF. DNA for the CDR3: TGTGCCAGCAAGTTAGCGGGCACAGATACGCAGTATTTT.

This clonotype was observed many times. The V gene is TRBV28, the J gene TRBJ2-2; D ambiguous. Germline V gives CDR1 MDHEN, CDR2 SYDVKM. V was cut by 3 bases and J by 1 base, with 9 bases left in between. This CDR3 comprises 15 residues. CDR3 sequence reads: CASSFDWRNTGELFF. CDR3 nucleotide sequence: TGTGCCAGCAGTTTCGACTGGAGGAACACCGGGGAGCTGTTTTTT.

The chain links TRBV12-3 or TRBV12-4 to TRBJ1-2; 7 bases fit TRBD1. V was clipped by 3 bases and J by 2 bases; unmatched bases: 12. The CDR3 is 17 amino acids. The chain's CDR3 is CASSFGQVRRNNYGYTF. The CDR3 region has the DNA TGTGCCAGCAGTTTCGGACAGGTACGACGGAACAACTATGGCTACACCTTC.

This clonotype was observed a handful of times. The J gene is TRBJ2-2, the V gene TRBV20-1; D is perhaps TRBD1 (6 bases). Germline CDR1 and CDR2: DFQATT and SNEGSKA (reference sequence). This CDR3 is built from 14 residues. V shed 4 bases and J shed 5 bases, with 14 bases lying between them. The chain's CDR3 is CSAISGTTTGELFF. For the CDR3, the DNA is TGCAGTGCTATCTCCGGGACAACAACCGGGGAGCTGTTTTTT.

This chain uses TRBV6-5 with TRBJ2-7; D call uncertain. The CDR3 spans 14 residues. The V and J ends lost 0 bases and 3 bases respectively, with 9 bases between them. Germline values: CDR1 MNHEY, CDR2 SVGAGI. CDR3 DNA sequence: TGTGCCAGCAGTTACTCGGTTGTTGACTACGAGCAGTACTTC. It is translated as CASSYSVVDYEQYF.

With respect to this clonotype: The junction differs from germline at one of its ends, possibly a read error. The V and J genes are TRBV27 and TRBJ1-2; D uncertain. The CDR3 has 12 amino acids. CDR1 is MNHEY and CDR2 is SMNVEV in the germline V gene (reference sequence). The CDR3 bases are TGTGCCAGCAGTTTACCAGTTATTGGCTGCACCTTC. Its translation: CASSLPVIGCTF.

This clonotype was recorded many times. The rearrangement links TRBV27 to TRBJ1-1, with 7 bases that match TRBD1. Trimming at V came to 5 bases and at J to 5 bases, leaving 11 bases not matched to a gene. The CDR3 totals 15 residues. CDR1 is MNHEY and CDR2 is SMNVEV in the germline V gene (reference sequence). Written as DNA, the CDR3 is TGTGCCAGCAGTCCCGCGCTGACAGGGTGGACTGAAGCTTTCTTT. It specifies CASSPALTGWTEAFF.

This clonotype was seen at least ten times. In nucleotides, the CDR3 is TGTGCCAGCAGCTTAGGTCTAGCGGGAGGGCCTGGTAATGAGCAGTTCTTC. As protein: CASSLGLAGGPGNEQFF. The rearrangement links TRBV7-3 to TRBJ2-1, with TRBD2 matching 12 bases. Trimming at V came to 2 bases and at J to 7 bases, leaving 9 bases not matched to a gene. CDR3 length: 17 residues. CDR1 is SGHTA and CDR2 is FQGTGA in the germline V gene.

This clonotype was found once. This may stem from a read error, because a much larger clone lies one nucleotide away. The chain combines TRBV27 with TRBJ1-5, with a possible D match to TRBD1 (5 bases). V dropped 6 bases and J dropped 3 bases, with 15 bases sitting between them. The CDR3 consists of 15 residues. CDR1 and CDR2 from the germline V gene are MNHEY and SMNVEV (reference sequence). The CDR3 protein is CASRLGLGNNQPQHF. For the CDR3, the DNA is TGTGCCAGCAGGTTGGGACTGGGTAACAATCAGCCCCAGCATTTT.

This clonotype occurred a few times. The chain combines TRBV27 with TRBJ2-7; D is undetermined. There are 14 residues in the CDR3. Trimming removed 6 bases from V and 3 bases from J, with 15 bases in between. Germline CDR1 is MNHEY and CDR2 is SMNVEV (reference sequence). CDR3 in DNA: TGTGCCAGCAGCCCGTATTCCGATCACTACGAGCAGTACTTC. Its translation: CASSPYSDHYEQYF.

This clonotype was counted a few times. The V gene is TRBV15, the J gene TRBJ2-3; D possibly uses TRBD1 or TRBD2 (5 bases each). This CDR3 region has 14 residues. The V gene lost 4 bases and the J gene lost 2 bases, with 10 bases spanning the gap. Germline lookup yields CDR1 LNHNV and CDR2 YYDKDF (reference sequence). The CDR3 nucleotides are TGTGCCACCAGCACCGGGACCGACACAGATACGCAGTATTTT. Encoded protein: CATSTGTDTDTQYF.

This clonotype was observed at least ten times. The chain recombines TRBV27 with TRBJ1-1; TRBD1 aligns across 7 bases. The germline V gene has CDR1 MNHEY and CDR2 SMNVEV (reference sequence). V trimming: 7 bases; J trimming: 2 bases; junction bases outside the gene matches: 10. The CDR3 runs to 15 residues. The CDR3 loop is CASKLGGQFNTEAFF. In DNA form, the CDR3 reads TGTGCCAGCAAACTAGGGGGACAGTTTAACACTGAAGCTTTCTTT.

This clonotype has only a few counts. The chain couples TRBV6-2 or TRBV6-3 to TRBJ2-7; possible D gene TRBD1, 6 bases. V lost 2 bases and J 2 bases, leaving 13 bases between the germline ends. The CDR3 loop spans 15 amino acids. Germline lookup yields CDR1 MNHEY and CDR2 SVGEGT. This CDR3 reads CASSYLKQGTYEQYF. The CDR3 DNA reads as TGTGCCAGCAGTTACCTAAAACAGGGAACCTACGAGCAGTACTTC.

This clonotype has more than one count but fewer than ten. This rearrangement joins TRBV27 to TRBJ2-7; 12 bases agree with TRBD1. With V trimmed by 8 bases and J by 3 bases, 2 bases remained unmatched. The germline V gene encodes CDR1 MNHEY and CDR2 SMNVEV (reference sequence). This CDR3 is built from 13 residues. Here the CDR3 DNA reads TGTGCCAGCGGGACAGGGGGCAGCTACGAGCAGTACTTC. Translation gives CASGTGGSYEQYF.

The chain employs TRBV4-3 and TRBJ2-1; 9 nucleotides agree with TRBD2. The V and J ends lost 0 bases and 5 bases, in that order; junction bases with no gene match: 11. Per germline, CDR1 LGHNA and CDR2 YSLEER. The CDR3 is made up of 18 amino acids. The chain's CDR3 is CASSQDLPGTSLHNEQFF. The CDR3 region has the DNA TGCGCCAGCAGCCAAGATCTTCCCGGGACTAGCTTACACAATGAGCAGTTCTTC.

The chain links TRBV20-1 to TRBJ2-2; 8 bases are a match to TRBD2. CDR1 and CDR2 from the germline V gene are DFQATT and SNEGSKA (reference sequence). Losses at the gene ends were 6 bases for V and 5 bases for J; bases not matched to a gene: 14. The length of the CDR3 is 16 residues. The CDR3 coding sequence is TGCAGTGCCCTCAAAGGACGGGGGGGCCTTACCGGGGAGCTGTTTTTT. The encoded protein is CSALKGRGGLTGELFF.

This clonotype has a count of ten or more. This chain uses TRBV4-1 with TRBJ1-5; D is possibly TRBD1 (5 bases). Trimming stripped 5 bases from V and 0 bases from J, with 11 bases between. CDR3 length equals 15 residues. Per the germline V gene, CDR1 is MGHRA and CDR2 is YSYEKL. CDR3 nucleotide sequence: TGCGCCAGCAGCGACCAGACAGATAGCAATCAGCCCCAGCATTTT. It translates to CASSDQTDSNQPQHF.

As regards this clonotype: This likely comes from a read error, as the CDR3 has no conserved phenylalanine or tryptophan at its end. V is TRBV6-5 and J is TRBJ2-3, with D possibly being TRBD2 (5 bases). This CDR3 spans 18 amino acids. CDR1 is MNHEY, CDR2 SVGAGI, per germline. The CDR3 DNA follows: TGTGCGAGCAGTTACTCGATTGCGGGTATCCATTTTTCAGATACGCAGTATCTT. It translates to CASSYSIAGIHFSDTQYL.

This clonotype has a handful of counts. The chain uses TRBV6-2 or TRBV6-3 and TRBJ1-2, with TRBD1 identical over 10 bases. J lost 5 bases, V lost 0 bases, and 6 bases had no gene match. Germline lookup yields CDR1 MNHEY and CDR2 SVGEGT. The CDR3 contains 16 residues. CDR3 bases: TGTGCCAGCAGTTACTCGAAAGGGACAGGGGCGTATGGCTACACCTTC. Protein product: CASSYSKGTGAYGYTF.

This sequence joins TRBV6-5 and TRBJ1-3; no clear D gene. Germline CDR1 and CDR2: MNHEY and SVGAGI. The CDR3 sequence is 13 residues long. The V and J ends lost 5 bases and 4 bases respectively, with 9 bases between them. The CDR3: CASSLLNGNTIYF. CDR3 in DNA: TGTGCCAGCAGTCTACTTAACGGAAACACCATATATTTT.

Many counts were recorded for this clonotype. The rearrangement joins TRBV29-1 to TRBJ2-5; D is uncertain. Germline V CDR1 and CDR2: SQVTM, ANQGSEA. The V and J ends lost 6 bases and 1 base respectively, with 6 bases between them. CDR3 length equals 11 residues. The DNA of the CDR3 is TGCAGCGTCCCGCTCCAAGAGACCCAGTACTTC. Protein: CSVPLQETQYF.

V and J are TRBV10-3 and TRBJ2-5; possibly TRBD1 for D (5 bases). V was shortened by 0 bases and J by 2 bases, with 13 bases between the two germline ends. The CDR3 extends over 16 amino acids. Germline-derived CDR1 and CDR2 are ENHRY and SYGVKD. The CDR3 DNA sequence: TGTGCCATCAGTGAGTCAAAGACAGAGCTACAAGAGACCCAGTACTTC. Its protein product is CAISESKTELQETQYF.

This clonotype showed up just a few times. J is TRBJ2-7 and V is TRBV6-1, with D possibly being TRBD1 (5 bases). V was clipped by 1 base and J by 4 bases, with 11 bases between them. The CDR3 runs 14 residues. Germline V gene data show CDR1 as MNHNS and CDR2 as SASEGT. The CDR3 here is CASSEGRGGYEQYF. The CDR3 region has the DNA TGTGCCAGCAGTGAAGGAAGGGGTGGATACGAGCAGTACTTC.

This clonotype was seen more than once but under ten times. The CDR3 DNA is TGTGCCAGCAGTGACCTCTCTTCGGACAGCCCCTACGAGCAGTACTTC. This codes for CASSDLSSDSPYEQYF. V is TRBV12-3 or TRBV12-4 and J is TRBJ2-7, with a weak D call TRBD1 (6 bases). Trimming removed 5 bases at V and 2 bases at J, with 19 bases between. The CDR3 contains 16 residues.